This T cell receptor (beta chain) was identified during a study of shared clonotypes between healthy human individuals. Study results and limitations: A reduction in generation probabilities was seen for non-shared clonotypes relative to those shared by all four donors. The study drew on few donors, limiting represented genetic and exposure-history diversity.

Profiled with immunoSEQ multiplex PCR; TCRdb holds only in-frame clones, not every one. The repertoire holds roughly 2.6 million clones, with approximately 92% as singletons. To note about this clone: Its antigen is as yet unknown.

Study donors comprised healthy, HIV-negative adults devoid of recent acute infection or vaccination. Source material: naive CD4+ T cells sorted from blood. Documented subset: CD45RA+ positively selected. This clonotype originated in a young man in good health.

The CDR3 reads CATSRETSGMGQYF. CDR3 sequence (DNA): TGTGCCACCAGCAGAGAGACTAGCGGGATGGGGCAGTATTTT. This sequence joins TRBV15 and TRBJ2-3; 11 positions match TRBD2. CDR3 size: 14 residues. The trim removed 0 bases at V and 11 bases at J, leaving 4 bases unmatched. The germline V gene encodes CDR1 LNHNV and CDR2 YYDKDF (reference sequence).